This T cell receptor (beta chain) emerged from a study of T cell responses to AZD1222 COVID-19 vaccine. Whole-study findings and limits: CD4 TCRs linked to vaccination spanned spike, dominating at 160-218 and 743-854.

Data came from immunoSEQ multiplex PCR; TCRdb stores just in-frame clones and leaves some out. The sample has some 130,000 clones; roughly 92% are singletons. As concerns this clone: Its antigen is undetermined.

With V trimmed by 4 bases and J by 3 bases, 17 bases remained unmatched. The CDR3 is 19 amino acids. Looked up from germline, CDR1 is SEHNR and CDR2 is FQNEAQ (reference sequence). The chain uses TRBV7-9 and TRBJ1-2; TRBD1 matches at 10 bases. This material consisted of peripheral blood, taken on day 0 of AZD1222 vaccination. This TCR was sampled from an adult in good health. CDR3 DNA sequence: TGTGCCAGCAGCTCTGTAACCCCCGGGACAGGGGTCGGGGACTATGGCTACACCTTC. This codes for CASSSVTPGTGVGDYGYTF.